This T cell receptor beta chain emerged from a study of blood T cell repertoires in COVID-19. Study context: The analysed material was cDNA or gDNA that came from T cells, B-cell-depleted T cells, or PBMCs.

In the original workflow: Amplified reference gene primers provided the basis for estimating nucleated cell counts. Some clones are missing from TCRdb's copy, which holds only in-frame ones; the method was immunoSEQ multiplex PCR. The DNA was the basis for D and trimming; V, J and clone size are from that table. The sample has roughly 250,000 clones, about nine tenths seen once. Living in about two dozen US areas, the participants were between roughly 18 and 95 years of age. Exposed enrollees encountered a COVID-19 case at some point within 2 weeks before study entry. This CDR3 has 15 amino acids. The germline V and J ends were trimmed by 4 bases and 3 bases, with 13 bases remaining between them. The germline CDR1 and CDR2 sequences are SEHNR and FQNEAQ (reference sequence).

J is TRBJ1-5 and V is TRBV7-9, with D possibly being TRBD1 (6 bases). Sequences were obtained from PBMCs or T cells enriched from blood (not recorded which). The source of this sequence is a man aged 50 to 60 who had been exposed to COVID-19. In DNA form, the CDR3 reads TGTGCCAGCAGCTCGGACAGTAGACCCAATCAGCCCCAGCATTTT. Translated: CASSSDSRPNQPQHF.